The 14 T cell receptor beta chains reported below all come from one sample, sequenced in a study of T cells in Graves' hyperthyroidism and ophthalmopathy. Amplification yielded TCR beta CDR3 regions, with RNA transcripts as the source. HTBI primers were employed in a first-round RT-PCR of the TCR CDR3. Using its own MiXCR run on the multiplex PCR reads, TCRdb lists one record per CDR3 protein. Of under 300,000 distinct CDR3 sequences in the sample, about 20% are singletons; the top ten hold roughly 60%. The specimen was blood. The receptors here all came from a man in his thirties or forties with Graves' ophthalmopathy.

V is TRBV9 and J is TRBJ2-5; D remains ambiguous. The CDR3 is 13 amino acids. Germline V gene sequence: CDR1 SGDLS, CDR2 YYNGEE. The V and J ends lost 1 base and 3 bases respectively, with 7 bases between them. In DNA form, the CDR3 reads TGTGCCAGCAGCGTACGGCTAGAAGAGACCCAGTACTTC. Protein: CASSVRLEETQYF.

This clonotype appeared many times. The CDR3 sequence: CASSLRDSSYEQYF. In DNA form, the CDR3 reads TGTGCCAGCAGCTTACGGGACAGCTCCTACGAGCAGTACTTC. The chain joins TRBV11-2 to TRBJ2-7, with TRBD1 identical over 7 bases. Losses at the gene ends were 2 bases for V and 0 bases for J; bases not matched to a gene: 1. The V gene's germline CDR1 is SGHAT and CDR2 FQNNGV. There are 14 residues in the CDR3.

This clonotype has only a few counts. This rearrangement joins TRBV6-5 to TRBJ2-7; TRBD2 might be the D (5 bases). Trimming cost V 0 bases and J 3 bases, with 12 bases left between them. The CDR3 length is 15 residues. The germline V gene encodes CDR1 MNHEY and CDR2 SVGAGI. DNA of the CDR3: TGTGCCAGCAGTTACTCGTCGACTACCAACTACGAGCAGTACTTC. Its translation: CASSYSSTTNYEQYF.

CDR3 coding DNA: TGTGCCAGCAGTATACAGGGAGGGACTGAAGCTTTCTTT. This gives the protein CASSIQGGTEAFF. The chain has TRBV2 and TRBJ1-1; D possibly corresponds to TRBD1 (6 bases). Germline CDR1 SNHLY, CDR2 FYNNEI. Trimming took 5 bases from V and 5 from J, leaving 12 bases between them. This CDR3 has 13 amino acids.

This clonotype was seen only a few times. CDR3: CASRTGTGTGANVLTF. Written as DNA, the CDR3 is TGTGCCAGCCGAACTGGGACAGGGACTGGGGCCAACGTCCTGACTTTC. This chain links TRBV7-9 with TRBJ2-6; 9 nucleotides agree with TRBD1. The CDR3 is 16 amino acids. CDR1 is SEHNR and CDR2 is FQNEAQ in the germline V gene (reference sequence). Germline trimming cut 8 bases from V and 2 bases from J; bases unmatched to any gene: 7.

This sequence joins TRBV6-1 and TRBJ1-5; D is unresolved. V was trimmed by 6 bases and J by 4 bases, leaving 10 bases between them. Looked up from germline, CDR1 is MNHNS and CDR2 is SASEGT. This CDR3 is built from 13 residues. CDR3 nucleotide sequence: TGTGCCAGCAGCCAGGCCCGAAATCAGCCCCAGCATTTT. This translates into CASSQARNQPQHF.

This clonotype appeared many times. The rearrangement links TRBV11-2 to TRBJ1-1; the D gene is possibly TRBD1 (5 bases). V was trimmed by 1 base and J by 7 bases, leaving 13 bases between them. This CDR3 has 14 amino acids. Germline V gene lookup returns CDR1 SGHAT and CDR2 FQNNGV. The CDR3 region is CASSLASGQNEAFF. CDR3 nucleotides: TGTGCCAGCAGCTTAGCTTCAGGGCAAAATGAAGCTTTCTTT. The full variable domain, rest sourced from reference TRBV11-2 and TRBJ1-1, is EAGVAQSPRYKIIEKRQSVAFWCNPISGHATLYWYQQILGQGPKLLIQFQNNGVVDDSQLPKDRFSAERLKGVDSTLKIQPAKLEDSAVYLCASSLASGQNEAFFGQGTRLTVV.

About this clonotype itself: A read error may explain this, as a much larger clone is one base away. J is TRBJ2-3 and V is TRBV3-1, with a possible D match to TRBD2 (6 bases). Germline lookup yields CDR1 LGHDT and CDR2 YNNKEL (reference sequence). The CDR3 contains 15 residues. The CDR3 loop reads CASSLLVTSTDTQCF. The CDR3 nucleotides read TGTGCCAGCAGCCTCTTAGTCACTAGCACAGATACGCAGTGTTTT.

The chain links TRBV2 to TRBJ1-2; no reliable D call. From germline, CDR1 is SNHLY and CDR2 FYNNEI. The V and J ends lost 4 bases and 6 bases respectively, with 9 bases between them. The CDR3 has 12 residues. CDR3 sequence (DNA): TGTGCCAGCAGTGGTAGATCGGATGGCTACACCTTC. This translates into CASSGRSDGYTF.

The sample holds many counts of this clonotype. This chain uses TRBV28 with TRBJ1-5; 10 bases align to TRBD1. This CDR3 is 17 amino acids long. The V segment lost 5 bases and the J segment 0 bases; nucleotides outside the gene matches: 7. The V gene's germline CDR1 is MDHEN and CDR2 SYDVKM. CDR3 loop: CASSIRTGGNSNQPQHF. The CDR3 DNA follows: TGTGCCAGCAGTATTCGGACAGGGGGGAATAGCAATCAGCCCCAGCATTTT.

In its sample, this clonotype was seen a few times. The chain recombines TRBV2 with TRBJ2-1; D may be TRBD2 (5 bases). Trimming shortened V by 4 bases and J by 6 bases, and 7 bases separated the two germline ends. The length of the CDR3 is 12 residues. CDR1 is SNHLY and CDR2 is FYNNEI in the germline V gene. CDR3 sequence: CASSVEGNEQFF. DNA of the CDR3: TGTGCCAGCAGTGTCGAGGGCAATGAGCAGTTCTTC.

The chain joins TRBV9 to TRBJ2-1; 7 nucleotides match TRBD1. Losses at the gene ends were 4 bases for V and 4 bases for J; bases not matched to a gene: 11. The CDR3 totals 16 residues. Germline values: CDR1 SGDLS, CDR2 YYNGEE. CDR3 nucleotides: TGTGCCAGCAGCCCCACAGGGGTCCTCCGGTACAATGAGCAGTTCTTC. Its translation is CASSPTGVLRYNEQFF.

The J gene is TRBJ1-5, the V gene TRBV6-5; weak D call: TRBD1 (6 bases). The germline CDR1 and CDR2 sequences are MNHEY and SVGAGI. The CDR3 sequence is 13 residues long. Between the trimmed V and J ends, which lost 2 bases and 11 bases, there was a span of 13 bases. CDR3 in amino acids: CASSYEGGRAQHF. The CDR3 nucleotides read TGTGCCAGCAGTTACGAAGGGGGGAGAGCCCAGCATTTT.

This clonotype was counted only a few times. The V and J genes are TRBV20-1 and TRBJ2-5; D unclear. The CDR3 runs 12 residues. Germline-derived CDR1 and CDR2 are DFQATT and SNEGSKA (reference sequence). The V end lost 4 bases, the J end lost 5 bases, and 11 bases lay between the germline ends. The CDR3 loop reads CSATLIGETQYF. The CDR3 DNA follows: TGCAGTGCTACTCTTATCGGGGAGACCCAGTACTTC.